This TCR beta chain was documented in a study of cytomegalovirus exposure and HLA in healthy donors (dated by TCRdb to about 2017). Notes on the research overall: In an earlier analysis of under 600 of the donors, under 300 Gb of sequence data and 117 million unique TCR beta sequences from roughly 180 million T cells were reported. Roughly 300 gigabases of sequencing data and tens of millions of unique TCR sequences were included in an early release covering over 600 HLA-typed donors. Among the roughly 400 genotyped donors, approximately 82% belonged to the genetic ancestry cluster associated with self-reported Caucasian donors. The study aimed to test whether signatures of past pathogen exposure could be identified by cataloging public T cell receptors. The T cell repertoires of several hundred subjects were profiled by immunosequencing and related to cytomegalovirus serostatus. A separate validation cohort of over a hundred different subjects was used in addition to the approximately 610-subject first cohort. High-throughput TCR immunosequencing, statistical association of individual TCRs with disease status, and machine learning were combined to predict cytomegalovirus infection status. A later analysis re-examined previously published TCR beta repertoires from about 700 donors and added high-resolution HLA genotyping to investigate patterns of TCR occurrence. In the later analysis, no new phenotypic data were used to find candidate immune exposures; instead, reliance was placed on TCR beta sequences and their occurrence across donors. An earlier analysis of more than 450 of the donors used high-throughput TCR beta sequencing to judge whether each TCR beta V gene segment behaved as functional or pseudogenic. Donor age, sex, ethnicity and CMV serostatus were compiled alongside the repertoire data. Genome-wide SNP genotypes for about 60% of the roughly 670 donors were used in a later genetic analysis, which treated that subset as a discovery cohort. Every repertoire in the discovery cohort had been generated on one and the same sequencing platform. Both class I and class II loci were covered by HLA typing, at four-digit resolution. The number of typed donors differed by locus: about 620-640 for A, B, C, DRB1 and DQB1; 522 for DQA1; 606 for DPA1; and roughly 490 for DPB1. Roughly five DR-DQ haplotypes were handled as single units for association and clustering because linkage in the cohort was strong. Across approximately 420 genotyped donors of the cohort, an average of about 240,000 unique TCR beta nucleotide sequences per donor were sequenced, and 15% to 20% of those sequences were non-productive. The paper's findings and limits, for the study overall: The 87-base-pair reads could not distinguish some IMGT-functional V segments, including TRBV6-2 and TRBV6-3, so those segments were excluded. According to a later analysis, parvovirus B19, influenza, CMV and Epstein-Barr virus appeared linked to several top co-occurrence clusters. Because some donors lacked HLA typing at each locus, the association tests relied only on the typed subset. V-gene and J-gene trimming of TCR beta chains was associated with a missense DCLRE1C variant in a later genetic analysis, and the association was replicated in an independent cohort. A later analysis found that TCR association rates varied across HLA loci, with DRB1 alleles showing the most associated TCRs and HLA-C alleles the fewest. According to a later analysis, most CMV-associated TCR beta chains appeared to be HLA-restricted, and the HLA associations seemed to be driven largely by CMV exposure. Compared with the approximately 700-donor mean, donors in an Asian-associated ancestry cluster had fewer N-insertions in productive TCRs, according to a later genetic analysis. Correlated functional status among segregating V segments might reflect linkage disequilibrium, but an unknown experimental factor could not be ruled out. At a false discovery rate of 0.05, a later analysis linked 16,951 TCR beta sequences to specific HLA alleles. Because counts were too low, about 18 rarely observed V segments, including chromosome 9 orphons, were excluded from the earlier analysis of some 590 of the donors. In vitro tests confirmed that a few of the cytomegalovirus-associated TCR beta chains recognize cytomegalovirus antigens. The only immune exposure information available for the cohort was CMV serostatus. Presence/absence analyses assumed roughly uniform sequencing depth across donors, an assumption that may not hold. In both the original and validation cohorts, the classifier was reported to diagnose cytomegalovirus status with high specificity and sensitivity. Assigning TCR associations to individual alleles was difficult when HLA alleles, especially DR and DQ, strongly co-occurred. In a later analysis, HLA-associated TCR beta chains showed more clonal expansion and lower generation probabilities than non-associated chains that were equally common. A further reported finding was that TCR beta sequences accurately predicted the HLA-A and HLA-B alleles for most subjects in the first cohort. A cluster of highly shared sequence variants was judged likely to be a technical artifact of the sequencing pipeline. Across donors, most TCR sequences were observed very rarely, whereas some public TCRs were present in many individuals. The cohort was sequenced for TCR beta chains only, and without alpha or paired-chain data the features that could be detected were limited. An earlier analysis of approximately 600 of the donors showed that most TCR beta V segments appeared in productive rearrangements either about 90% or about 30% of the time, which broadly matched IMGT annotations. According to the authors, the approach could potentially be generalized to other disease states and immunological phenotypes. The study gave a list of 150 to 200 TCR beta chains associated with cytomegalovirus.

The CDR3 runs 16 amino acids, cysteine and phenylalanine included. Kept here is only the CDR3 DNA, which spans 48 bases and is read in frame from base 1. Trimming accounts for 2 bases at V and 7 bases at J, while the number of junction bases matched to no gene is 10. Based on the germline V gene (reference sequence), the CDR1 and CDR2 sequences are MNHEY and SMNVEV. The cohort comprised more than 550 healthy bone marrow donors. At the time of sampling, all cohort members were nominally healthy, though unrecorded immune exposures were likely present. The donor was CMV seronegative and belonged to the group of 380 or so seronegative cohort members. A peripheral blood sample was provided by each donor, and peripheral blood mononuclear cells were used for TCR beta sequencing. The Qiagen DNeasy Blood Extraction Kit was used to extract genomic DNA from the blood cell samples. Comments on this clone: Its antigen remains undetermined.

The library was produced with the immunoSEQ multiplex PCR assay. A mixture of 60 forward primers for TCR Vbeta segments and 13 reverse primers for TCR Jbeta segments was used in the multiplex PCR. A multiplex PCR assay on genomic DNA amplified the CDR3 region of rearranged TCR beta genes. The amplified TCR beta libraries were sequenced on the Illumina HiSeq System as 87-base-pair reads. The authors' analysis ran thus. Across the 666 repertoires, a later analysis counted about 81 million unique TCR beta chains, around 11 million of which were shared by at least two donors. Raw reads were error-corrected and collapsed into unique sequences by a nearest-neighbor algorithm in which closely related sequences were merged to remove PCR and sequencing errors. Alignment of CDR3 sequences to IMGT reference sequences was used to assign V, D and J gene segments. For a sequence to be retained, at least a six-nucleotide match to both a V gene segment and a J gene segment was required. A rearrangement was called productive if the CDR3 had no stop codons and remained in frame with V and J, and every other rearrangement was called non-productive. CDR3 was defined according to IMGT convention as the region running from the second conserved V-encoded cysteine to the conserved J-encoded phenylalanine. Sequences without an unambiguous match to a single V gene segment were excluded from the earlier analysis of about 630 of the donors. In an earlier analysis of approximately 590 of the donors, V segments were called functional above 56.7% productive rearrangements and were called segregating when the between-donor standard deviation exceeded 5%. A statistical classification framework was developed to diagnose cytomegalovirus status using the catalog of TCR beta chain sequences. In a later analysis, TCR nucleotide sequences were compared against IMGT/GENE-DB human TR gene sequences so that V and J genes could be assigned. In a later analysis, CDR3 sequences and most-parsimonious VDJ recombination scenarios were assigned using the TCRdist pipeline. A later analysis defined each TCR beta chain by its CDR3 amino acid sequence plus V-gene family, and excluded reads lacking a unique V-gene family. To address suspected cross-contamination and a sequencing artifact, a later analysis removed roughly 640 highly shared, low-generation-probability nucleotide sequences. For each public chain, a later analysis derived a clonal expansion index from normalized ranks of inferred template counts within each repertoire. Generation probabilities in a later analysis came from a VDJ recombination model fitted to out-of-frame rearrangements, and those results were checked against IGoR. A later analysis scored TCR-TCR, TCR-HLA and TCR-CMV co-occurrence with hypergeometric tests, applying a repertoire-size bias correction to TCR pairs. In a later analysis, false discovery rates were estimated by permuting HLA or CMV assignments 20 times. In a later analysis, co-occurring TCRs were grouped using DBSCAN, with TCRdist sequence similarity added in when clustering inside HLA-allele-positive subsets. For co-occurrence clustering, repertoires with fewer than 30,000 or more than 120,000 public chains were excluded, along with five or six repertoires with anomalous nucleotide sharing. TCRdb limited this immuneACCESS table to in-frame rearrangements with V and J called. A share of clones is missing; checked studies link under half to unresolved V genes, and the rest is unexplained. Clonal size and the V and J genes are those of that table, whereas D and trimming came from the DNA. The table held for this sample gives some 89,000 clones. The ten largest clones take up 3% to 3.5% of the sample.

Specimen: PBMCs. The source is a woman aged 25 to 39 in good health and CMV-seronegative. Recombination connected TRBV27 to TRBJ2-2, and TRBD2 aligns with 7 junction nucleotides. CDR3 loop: CASSLLPSGGIGELFF. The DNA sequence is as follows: TGTGCCAGCAGTTTACTTCCTAGCGGTGGGATCGGGGAGCTGTTTTTT.